Listed below are T cell receptor beta chains from one sample, sequenced in a study of blood T cell repertoires in COVID-19. Clones were read by immunoSEQ multiplex PCR, and TCRdb kept only the in-frame ones, dropping some. The sample includes some 190,000 clones, 80% of them seen just once. Sequenced sample: peripheral blood. Receptor source: a man aged 60 to 75 with acute or convalescent COVID-19. The CDR3 runs from the conserved cysteine through the conserved F or W. Each record gives: V gene, clone size, J gene, D gene, CDR3 DNA, CDR3 protein. The D gene is left open where the match is weak. The size entry is marked missing in some rows and otherwise reads once, few, many or a size class.

>TRBV6-1|-|TRBJ2-7|TRBD2
TGTGCCAGCAGTGAAGACGGGGGGGCCGGGGAGGAGCAGTACTTC
CASSEDGGAGEEQYF
>TRBV7-3|-|TRBJ2-7|-
TGTGCCAGCAGCTTAGGGGCAGGATCCTACGAGCAGTACTTC
CASSLGAGSYEQYF
>TRBV6-1|-|TRBJ2-5|TRBD1
TGTGCCAGCAGTGAAGGGGGGACAGGTCTCCCCTGGACCCAGTACTTC
CASSEGGTGLPWTQYF
>TRBV4-1|-|TRBJ2-5|-
TGCGCCAGCAGCCAAGCGGGGGTCGGAGAGACCCAGTACTTC
CASSQAGVGETQYF
>TRBV9|once|TRBJ2-2|TRBD2
TGTGCCAGCAGCGTAGAATTGGGAGGGGCCCGGGAACGGAACACCGGGGAGCTGTTTTTT
CASSVELGGARERNTGELFF
>TRBV4-1|-|TRBJ1-5|-
TGCGCCAGCAGCCAATGGCTGGGCGATCAGCCCCAGCATTTT
CASSQWLGDQPQHF
>TRBV15|-|TRBJ2-7|TRBD1
TGTGCCACCAGCAGAGATCATCCGTTTCGGCAGGGGGCAAACGAGCAGTACTTC
CATSRDHPFRQGANEQYF
>TRBV3-1/TRBV3-2|-|TRBJ1-1|-
TGTGCCAGCAGCCAAGAAGGGTCTATTAGGGGGGGCTTGGGAGCTTTCTTT
CASSQEGSIRGGLGAFF
>TRBV20-1|-|TRBJ1-5|-
TGCAGTGCCTATGCTCAGCCCCAGCATTTT
CSAYAQPQHF
>TRBV6-2/TRBV6-3|-|TRBJ2-1|-
TGTGCCAGCAGTTACGGGGGGAATGAGCAGTTCTTC
CASSYGGNEQFF
>TRBV9|-|TRBJ1-3|-
TGTGCCAGCAGCGTAACAGGTTTCTCTGGAAACACCATATATTTT
CASSVTGFSGNTIYF
>TRBV10-3|-|TRBJ1-1|-
TGTGCCATCAGTGGGCACCCGAACACTGAAGCTTTCTTT
CAISGHPNTEAFF
>TRBV11-2|-|TRBJ2-7|-
TGTGCCAGCAGCCACTCAAGAGGATCCTACGAGCAGTACTTC
CASSHSRGSYEQYF
>TRBV11-3|-|TRBJ1-1|-
TGTGCCAGCAGCTTAGGTCCCGACAAGGACACTGAAGCTTTCTTT
CASSLGPDKDTEAFF
>TRBV28|-|TRBJ2-1|TRBD2
TGTGCCAGCAGTATACCTAGCGGGGGGGGCTACAATGAGCAGTTCTTC
CASSIPSGGGYNEQFF
>TRBV25-1|once|TRBJ1-6|-
TGTGCCAGCGGAGGACCGACCTATAATTCACCCCTCCACTTT
CASGGPTYNSPLHF
>TRBV19|-|TRBJ2-7|TRBD1
TGTGCCAGCAAAGGACAGGGGGTTAACGAGCAGTACTTC
CASKGQGVNEQYF
>TRBV5-1|-|TRBJ2-2|-
TGCGCCAGCAGCTCCCTAGTCCGGGGGACCGGGGAGCTGTTTTTT
CASSSLVRGTGELFF
>TRBV3-1/TRBV3-2|-|TRBJ2-7|TRBD1
TGTGCCAGCAGCCGTAGACTGGCGGGACAGGGGATCAGTCCCTTCTCCTACGAGCAGTACTTC
CASSRRLAGQGISPFSYEQYF
>TRBV7-3|-|TRBJ1-1|TRBD1
TGTGCCAGCAGCTTATCGGGAGGGACAGCGAACACTGAAGCTTTCTTT
CASSLSGGTANTEAFF
>TRBV2|-|TRBJ1-5|-
TGTGCCAGCAGCGTGAACAGGAATCAGCCCCAGCATTTT
CASSVNRNQPQHF